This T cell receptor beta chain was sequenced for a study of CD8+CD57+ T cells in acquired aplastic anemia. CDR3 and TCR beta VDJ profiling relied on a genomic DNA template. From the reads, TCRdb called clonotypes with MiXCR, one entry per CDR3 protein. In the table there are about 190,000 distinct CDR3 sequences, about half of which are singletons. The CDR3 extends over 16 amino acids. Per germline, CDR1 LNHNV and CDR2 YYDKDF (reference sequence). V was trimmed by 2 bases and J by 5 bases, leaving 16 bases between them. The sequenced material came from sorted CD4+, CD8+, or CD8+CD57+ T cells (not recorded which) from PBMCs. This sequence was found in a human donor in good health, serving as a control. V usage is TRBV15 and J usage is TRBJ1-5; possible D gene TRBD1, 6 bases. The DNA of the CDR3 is TGTGCCACCAGCAGAAAGCGGGCAGGGGCCTATCAGCCCCAGCATTTT. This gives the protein CATSRKRAGAYQPQHF.